The entry below describes one TCR beta chain. The antigen remains unidentified. PCR was performed using 60 Vbeta and 13 Jbeta primers. TCRdb keeps only in-frame clones here, not all; method: immunoSEQ multiplex PCR. The data show 100,000 to 150,000 clones, more than 60% seen once. This sample was taken from a study of cytomegalovirus exposure and HLA in healthy donors. CDR1 and CDR2 (germline): PRHDT, FYEKMQ (reference sequence). CDR3 length: 16 residues. The junction had 5 bases not matched to a gene; V was cut back by 3 bases and J by 2 bases. Points from the study as a whole: In vitro work confirmed that a few CMV-associated chains recognize CMV antigens. High specificity and sensitivity for cytomegalovirus status were reported for the classifier.

This clonotype originated in a young woman in good health and CMV-seronegative. The V gene is TRBV13, the J gene TRBJ2-3; TRBD2 aligns across 10 bases. Sequenced material: PBMCs. The chain's CDR3 is CASSFGTSASTDTQYF. As DNA, the CDR3 is TGTGCCAGCAGCTTTGGGACTAGCGCCTCCACAGATACGCAGTATTTT.